This TCR beta chain is drawn from a study of monozygotic twins with inflammatory bowel disease. Added by template switching were UMIs that each held a 6-nucleotide sample barcode. TCRdb reworked the 5' RACE reads into one entry per CDR3 protein, no DNA. The table lists 300,000 to 400,000 distinct CDR3 sequences, with 2% to 2.5% in the top ten. Study results and caveats: Especially with disease activity, IBD patients had fewer clonotypes in common with others than healthy twins did.

Looked up from germline, CDR1 is GTSNPN and CDR2 is SVGIG (reference sequence). This CDR3 is built from 15 residues. On this clonotype itself: Its cognate antigen is unknown.

The material sequenced was blood. This receptor was taken from a human donor with ulcerative colitis or Crohn's disease, or a healthy co-twin of an affected twin (not recorded which). The chain combines TRBV30 with TRBJ2-2. CDR3 residues: CAWSVARVETGELFF. Supplemented by reference TRBV30 and TRBJ2-2, the full variable domain reads SQTIHQWPATLVQPVGSPLSLECTVEGTSNPNLYWYRQAAGRGLQLLFYSVGIGQISSEVPQNLSASRPQDRQFILSSKKLLLSDSGFYLCAWSVARVETGELFFGEGSRLTVL.